The source of this T cell receptor (beta chain) is a study of T cells in Graves' hyperthyroidism and ophthalmopathy. Study-level background: Peripheral blood was acquired at first diagnosis, ahead of any therapy whatsoever. The study's findings and limits: Also found in blood were most expanded thyroid clonotypes above 0.001.

This clonotype was detected ten times or more. The target antigen is unknown. This CDR3 comprises 14 residues. The germline V gene encodes CDR1 LNHDA and CDR2 SQIVND (reference sequence). Between the trimmed V and J ends, which lost 3 bases and 2 bases, there was a span of 8 bases. The source material, RNA transcripts, was used to amplify TCR beta CDR3 regions. When the TCR CDR3 underwent first-round RT-PCR, the HTBI primer set was used. From the multiplex PCR reads, TCRdb called clonotypes with MiXCR, one entry per CDR3 protein. The sample comprises 750,000 to 950,000 distinct CDR3 sequences, around 39% of which are singletons, and around 9.3% rests with the top ten.

Sequenced: blood. The TCR comes from a man aged 18 to 29 with Graves' hyperthyroidism. The chain has TRBV19 and TRBJ1-5, with D unclear. In nucleotides, the CDR3 is TGTGCCAGTAGTATCCATGGCCGCAATCAGCCCCAGCATTTT. This sequence encodes CASSIHGRNQPQHF.